This T cell receptor beta chain emerged from a study of human versus mouse CDR3 diversity and MHC coevolution. General study findings and limits: Human T cells were selected on about 6 MHC II alleles. Compared with mice, human CDR3s carried more deletions and insertions on average.

With regard to this clone: Its matching antigen is unknown.

Profiling relied on immunoSEQ multiplex PCR, and the TCRdb table lists in-frame clones only, not all of them. The data contain about 83,000 clones, approximately 90% of them singletons. Cells were CD45RO-negative CD62L-positive naive CD4 T cells sorted from PBMCs. The sequence came from a person between 25 and 70 years old in good health. The specimen sequenced was naive CD4+ T cells from blood. Specified subset: CD45RO-negative CD62L-positive naive CD4 T cells.

CDR3 protein: CASSLALEYNEQFF. The CDR3 DNA reads TGTGCCAGCAGCTTAGCTTTAGAATACAATGAGCAGTTCTTC. This chain connects TRBV7-2 to TRBJ2-1; D gene ambiguous. Per germline, CDR1 SGHTA and CDR2 FQGNSA. Trimming left V 0 bases short and J 4 bases short, with 7 bases between. The CDR3 is 14 residues long.